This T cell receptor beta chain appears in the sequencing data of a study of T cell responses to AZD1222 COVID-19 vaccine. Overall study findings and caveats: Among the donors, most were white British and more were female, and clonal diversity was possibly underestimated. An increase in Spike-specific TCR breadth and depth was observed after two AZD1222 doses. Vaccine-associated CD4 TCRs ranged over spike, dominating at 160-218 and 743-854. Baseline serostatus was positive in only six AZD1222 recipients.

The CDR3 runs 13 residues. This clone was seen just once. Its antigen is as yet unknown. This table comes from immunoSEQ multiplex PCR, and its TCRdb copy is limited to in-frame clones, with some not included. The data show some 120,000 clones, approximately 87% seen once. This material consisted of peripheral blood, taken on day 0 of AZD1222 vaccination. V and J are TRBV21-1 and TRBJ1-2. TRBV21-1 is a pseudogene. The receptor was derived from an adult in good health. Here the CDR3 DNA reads TGTGCCAGCAGCAAAAGGGGGGGCAATGGCTACACCTTC. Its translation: CASSKRGGNGYTF.